The 18 T cell receptor beta chains below were found in one sample sequenced in a study of T-cell memory formation after mild COVID-19 (dated by TCRdb to the early 2020s). Library method: 5' RACE. Reads for this sample came from an Illumina NovaSeq 6000. TCRdb ran its own pipeline on the public reads, namely fastp trimming at Q25 and MiXCR clone calling, and kept in-frame beta chains. CDR3 protein duplicates are merged, each entry listing the most common genes and DNA. Present in this sample are 450,000 to 650,000 distinct CDR3 sequences, about 20% of which were seen just once. Of the sample, more than 10% falls within the top ten clones. The sequenced sample was PBMCs or a T cell subset sorted from them (not recorded which). These receptors all stem from an adult woman who had mild COVID-19 (a few samples of this study predate the infection). The sample titles of this study are shuffled in the database, so cell type and time point are left out; the donor was told from shared clones.

The rearrangement uses TRBV6-2 or TRBV6-3 and TRBJ2-5; 14 positions agree with TRBD2. Trimming cost V 2 bases and J 2 bases; bases outside gene matches: 7. The V gene's germline CDR1 is MNHEY and CDR2 SVGEGT. The CDR3 totals 18 residues. The DNA of the CDR3 is TGTGCCAGCAGTTACCGCCGACTAGCGGGGGGGTGGCAAGAGACCCAGTACTTC. Amino acid sequence: CASSYRRLAGGWQETQYF.

This clonotype has a handful of counts. The chain couples TRBV7-2 to TRBJ2-3, with 10 bases that match TRBD2. Per germline, CDR1 SGHTA and CDR2 FQGNSA. The CDR3 loop spans 17 amino acids. Trimming cost V 1 base and J 4 bases; bases outside gene matches: 8. For the CDR3, the DNA is TGTGCCAGCAGCTTAGAGCTAGCGGGAGTAGTTTCAGATACGCAGTATTTT. As protein: CASSLELAGVVSDTQYF. Full variable domain (outside the CDR3, taken from reference TRBV7-2 and TRBJ2-3): GAGVSQSPSNKVTEKGKDVELRCDPISGHTALYWYRQSLGQGLEFLIYFQGNSAPDKSGLPSDRFSAERTGGSVSTLTIQRTQQEDSAVYLCASSLELAGVVSDTQYFGPGTRLTVL.

The chain links TRBV7-2 to TRBJ1-2; D unclear. Germline V gene data show CDR1 as SGHTA and CDR2 as FQGNSA. The CDR3 is made up of 13 amino acids. The V gene lost 8 bases and the J gene lost 4 bases, with 14 bases spanning the gap. The CDR3 loop reads CASSREASYGYTF. CDR3 sequence (DNA): TGTGCCAGCTCCCGGGAAGCGAGCTATGGCTACACCTTC.

This clonotype has a handful of counts. The V gene is TRBV20-1, the J gene TRBJ2-7; 11 bases align to TRBD2. Unmatched junction bases numbered 4, after V lost 3 bases and J lost 0 bases. Germline V gene sequence: CDR1 DFQATT, CDR2 SNEGSKA (reference sequence). The CDR3 has 15 amino acids. CDR3 protein: CSARGLAVLSYEQYF. The CDR3 DNA reads TGCAGTGCTAGGGGACTAGCGGTGCTCTCCTACGAGCAGTACTTC.

V and J are TRBV11-2 and TRBJ1-1, with D maybe TRBD1 (5 bases). CDR3 length equals 15 residues. Trimming cost V 2 bases and J 0 bases, with 10 bases left between them. Germline V CDR1 and CDR2: SGHAT, FQNNGV. The CDR3 is CASSLFRELNTEAFF. CDR3 coding DNA: TGTGCCAGCAGCTTATTCAGGGAGCTGAACACTGAAGCTTTCTTT.

The sample holds many counts of this clonotype. The chain combines TRBV9 with TRBJ1-2; a weak D match, TRBD1 (5 bases). The CDR3 spans 14 residues. The V and J ends lost 4 bases and 7 bases respectively, with 17 bases between them. CDR1 and CDR2 (germline): SGDLS, YYNGEE. CDR3 sequence reads: CASSRDGAGAGYTF. For the CDR3, the DNA is TGTGCCAGCAGCCGAGACGGGGCAGGAGCTGGCTACACCTTC. Complete variable domain (other parts from reference TRBV9 and TRBJ1-2): DSGVTQTPKHLITATGQRVTLRCSPRSGDLSVYWYQQSLDQGLQFLIQYYNGEERAKGNILERFSAQQFPDLHSELNLSSLELGDSALYFCASSRDGAGAGYTFGSGTRLTVV.

This clonotype was observed a few times. The CDR3 loop is CASSLSTWGNTEAFF. CDR3 in DNA: TGCGCCAGCAGCTTGTCCACATGGGGGAACACTGAAGCTTTCTTT. V is TRBV5-1 and J is TRBJ1-1; unclear D gene. Germline V gives CDR1 SGHRS, CDR2 YFSETQ. The CDR3 is 15 amino acids. Trimming left V 1 base short and J 1 base short, with 11 bases between. The whole variable domain, filled in from reference TRBV5-1 and TRBJ1-1, reads KAGVTQTPRYLIKTRGQQVTLSCSPISGHRSVSWYQQTPGQGLQFLFEYFSETQRNKGNFPGRFSGRQFSNSRSEMNVSTLELGDSALYLCASSLSTWGNTEAFFGQGTRLTVV.

This clonotype has more than one count but fewer than ten. This rearrangement joins TRBV5-1 to TRBJ2-1; no definite D call. Germline-derived CDR1 and CDR2 are SGHRS and YFSETQ. Trimming removed 4 bases at V and 7 bases at J, with 12 bases between. The CDR3 sequence is 13 residues long. DNA of the CDR3: TGCGCCAGCAGCGCAACGTTGGTGAATGAGCAGTTCTTC. Its translation: CASSATLVNEQFF. The whole variable domain, filled in from reference TRBV5-1 and TRBJ2-1, reads KAGVTQTPRYLIKTRGQQVTLSCSPISGHRSVSWYQQTPGQGLQFLFEYFSETQRNKGNFPGRFSGRQFSNSRSEMNVSTLELGDSALYLCASSATLVNEQFFGPGTRLTVL.

This clonotype turned up a few times. This chain joins TRBV12-5 and TRBJ2-7, with D possibly TRBD1 on 5 matching bases. The length of the CDR3 is 20 residues. Trimming left V 0 bases short and J 2 bases short, with 26 bases between. Germline V CDR1 and CDR2: LGHNT, FRNRAP. The CDR3 DNA reads as TGTGCTAGTGGTTTGGTAGCGTTCCAAACCCAAGGACACCCTGCCTACGAGCAGTACTTC. Amino acids: CASGLVAFQTQGHPAYEQYF.

V usage is TRBV6-1 and J usage is TRBJ2-5; 10 nucleotides line up with TRBD2. V gave up 4 bases and J gave up 4 bases; unmatched junction bases: 12. The length of the CDR3 is 17 residues. Germline CDR1 and CDR2: MNHNS and SASEGT. CDR3 protein: CASSAQNLAGVPETQYF. CDR3 bases: TGTGCCAGCAGTGCCCAAAACCTAGCGGGAGTTCCAGAGACCCAGTACTTC.

The genes are TRBV11-3 and TRBJ2-5; D remains ambiguous. Trimming pared 6 bases from V and 3 bases from J, leaving 14 bases between. Per the germline V gene, CDR1 is SGHNT and CDR2 is YENEEA. There are 14 residues in the CDR3. The DNA for the CDR3 is TGTGCCAGCAGTCGGTTCGATACGAAAGAGACCCAGTACTTC. Protein sequence: CASSRFDTKETQYF.

This clonotype was observed a handful of times. This rearrangement joins TRBV18 to TRBJ1-1; D possibly corresponds to TRBD1 (5 bases). The CDR3 extends over 17 amino acids. V shed 6 bases and J shed 4 bases, with 24 bases lying between them. Germline V gene lookup returns CDR1 KGHSH and CDR2 LQKENI. The CDR3 spells CASSPPIAMGRLTEAFF. In DNA, the CDR3 is TGTGCCAGCTCCCCGCCTATCGCGATGGGACGTCTCACTGAAGCTTTCTTT.

This chain connects TRBV7-2 to TRBJ2-2; 10 bases match TRBD2. Germline V gene lookup returns CDR1 SGHTA and CDR2 FQGNSA. This CDR3 contains 17 residues. The ends lost 4 bases at V and 6 bases at J; junction bases unmatched: 11. The chain's CDR3 is CASSSIPSGGVAGELFF. In nucleotides, the CDR3 is TGTGCCAGCAGCTCCATTCCTAGCGGGGGAGTGGCCGGGGAGCTGTTTTTT.

This clonotype was counted only a few times. The genes are TRBV12-3 or TRBV12-4 and TRBJ2-2; D is uncertain. Trimming left V 3 bases short and J 3 bases short, with 11 bases between. This CDR3 has 15 residues. The CDR3 DNA follows: TGTGCCAGCAGTTTTGGGCTAGGCTACACCGGGGAGCTGTTTTTT. It specifies CASSFGLGYTGELFF.

The V and J genes are TRBV24-1 and TRBJ2-2, with D unclear. The CDR3 is 16 amino acids. In germline, CDR1 is KGHDR, CDR2 SFDVKD. The ends were cut back, 1 base at V and 5 bases at J, with 13 bases in the middle. In DNA form, the CDR3 reads TGTGCCACCAGTGATTTACGGGCTGAACGGACCGGGGAGCTGTTTTTT. The encoded protein is CATSDLRAERTGELFF.

The chain carries TRBV20-1 and TRBJ2-5; perhaps TRBD2 as D (6 bases). The ends were cut back, 2 bases at V and 5 bases at J, with 9 bases in the middle. Germline V gene data show CDR1 as DFQATT and CDR2 as SNEGSKA (reference sequence). The CDR3 has 12 residues. The CDR3 DNA sequence: TGCAGTGCTAGACTAGCGCAGGAGACCCAGTACTTC. As protein: CSARLAQETQYF.

The chain is built from TRBV7-9 and TRBJ2-1; possibly TRBD2 for D (6 bases). The CDR3 loop spans 17 amino acids. Trimming pared 1 base from V and 7 bases from J, leaving 20 bases between. Germline V CDR1 and CDR2: SEHNR, FQNEAQ (reference sequence). CDR3 DNA: TGTGCCAGCAGCTTAGTTATGGACTACCCTCGGCCAAATGAGCAGTTCTTC. Encoded protein: CASSLVMDYPRPNEQFF.

In its sample, this clonotype was seen a few times. This chain connects TRBV29-1 to TRBJ2-3; TRBD2 agrees at 10 bases. J gave up 1 base and V 4 bases, and 5 bases lay outside the gene matches. The CDR3 is 15 amino acids. Germline lookup yields CDR1 SQVTM and CDR2 ANQGSEA. CDR3 amino acids: CSVASLAGGTDTQYF. The CDR3 DNA sequence: TGCAGCGTTGCTTCGCTAGCGGGAGGCACAGATACGCAGTATTTT.